Sequencing of this T cell receptor beta chain was carried out in a study of vaccination effects on CD4 cells after COVID-19. Overall study context: Each participant was administered two doses of either the BNT162b2 or the mRNA-1273 vaccine. Findings and limits, study-wide: Pronounced clonal contraction occurred in clones induced by infection and by vaccine late after vaccination.

Profiling relied on immunoSEQ multiplex PCR, and the TCRdb table lists in-frame clones only, not all of them. This sample has about 41,000 clones, with around 77% found just once. The CDR3 extends over 15 amino acids. Looked up from germline, CDR1 is MNHNY and CDR2 is SVGAGI (reference sequence). V was trimmed by 0 bases and J by 0 bases, leaving 6 bases between them. Note on this clone: Its antigen is still unknown.

Sequencing in the ViraFEST assay came after antigen-specific CD4+ T cells had been expanded with viral peptide pools, which were used to stimulate PBMC. At the end of less than 12 days of culture, CD4+ T cells were isolated. All vaccine recipients tested negative for nucleocapsid antibodies and had never contracted SARS-CoV-2 infection. Each culture well received under 2.5 million PBMC. These cells were then cultured in IMDM with roughly 9.8 IU/ml IL-2 and roughly 10 ug/ml peptides. IL-2 medium was substituted for half the medium on days 3 and 7. This clonotype was obtained from a human donor who received a COVID-19 vaccine. The rearrangement uses TRBV6-6 and TRBJ2-1; D not resolved. Sequenced here: CD4+ T cells from PBMCs cultured with HCoV-NL63 spike peptides, sampled before COVID-19 vaccination. The CDR3 protein is CASSYSTRSYNEQFF. CDR3 DNA sequence: TGTGCCAGCAGTTACTCGACCCGCTCCTACAATGAGCAGTTCTTC.